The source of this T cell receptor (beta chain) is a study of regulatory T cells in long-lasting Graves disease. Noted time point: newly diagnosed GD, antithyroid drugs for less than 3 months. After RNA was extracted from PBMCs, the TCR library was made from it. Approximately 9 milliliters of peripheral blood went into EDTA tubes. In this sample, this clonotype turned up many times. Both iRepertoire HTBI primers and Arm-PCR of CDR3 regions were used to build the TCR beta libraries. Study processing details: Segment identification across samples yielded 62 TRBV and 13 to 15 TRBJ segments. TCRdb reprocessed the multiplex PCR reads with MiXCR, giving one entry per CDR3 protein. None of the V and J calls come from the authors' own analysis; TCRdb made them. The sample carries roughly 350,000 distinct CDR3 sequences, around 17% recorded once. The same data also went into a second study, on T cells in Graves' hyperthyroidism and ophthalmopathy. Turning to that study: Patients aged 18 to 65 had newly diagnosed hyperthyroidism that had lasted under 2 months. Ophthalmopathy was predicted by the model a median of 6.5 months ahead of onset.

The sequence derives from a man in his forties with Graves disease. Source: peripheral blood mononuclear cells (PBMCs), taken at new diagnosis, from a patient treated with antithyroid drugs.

CDR3 loop: CASSEYEKLFF. CDR3 nucleotide sequence: TGTGCCAGCAGTGAGTACGAAAAACTGTTTTTT. The genes are TRBV2 and TRBJ1-4, with D unclear. Trimming stripped 3 bases from V and 8 bases from J, with 4 bases between. The germline V gene has CDR1 SNHLY and CDR2 FYNNEI. This CDR3 region has 11 residues.